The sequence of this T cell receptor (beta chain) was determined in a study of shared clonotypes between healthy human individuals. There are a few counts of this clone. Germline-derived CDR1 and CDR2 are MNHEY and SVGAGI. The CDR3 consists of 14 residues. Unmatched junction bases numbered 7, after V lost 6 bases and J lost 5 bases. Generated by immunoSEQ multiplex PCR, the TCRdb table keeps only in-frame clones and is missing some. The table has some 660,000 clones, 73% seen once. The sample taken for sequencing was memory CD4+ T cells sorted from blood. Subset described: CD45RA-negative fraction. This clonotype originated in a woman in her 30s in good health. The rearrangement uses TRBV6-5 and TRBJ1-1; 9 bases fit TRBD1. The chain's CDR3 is CASSHRDRVTEAFF. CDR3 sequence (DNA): TGTGCCAGCAGCCACCGGGACAGGGTGACTGAAGCTTTCTTT.